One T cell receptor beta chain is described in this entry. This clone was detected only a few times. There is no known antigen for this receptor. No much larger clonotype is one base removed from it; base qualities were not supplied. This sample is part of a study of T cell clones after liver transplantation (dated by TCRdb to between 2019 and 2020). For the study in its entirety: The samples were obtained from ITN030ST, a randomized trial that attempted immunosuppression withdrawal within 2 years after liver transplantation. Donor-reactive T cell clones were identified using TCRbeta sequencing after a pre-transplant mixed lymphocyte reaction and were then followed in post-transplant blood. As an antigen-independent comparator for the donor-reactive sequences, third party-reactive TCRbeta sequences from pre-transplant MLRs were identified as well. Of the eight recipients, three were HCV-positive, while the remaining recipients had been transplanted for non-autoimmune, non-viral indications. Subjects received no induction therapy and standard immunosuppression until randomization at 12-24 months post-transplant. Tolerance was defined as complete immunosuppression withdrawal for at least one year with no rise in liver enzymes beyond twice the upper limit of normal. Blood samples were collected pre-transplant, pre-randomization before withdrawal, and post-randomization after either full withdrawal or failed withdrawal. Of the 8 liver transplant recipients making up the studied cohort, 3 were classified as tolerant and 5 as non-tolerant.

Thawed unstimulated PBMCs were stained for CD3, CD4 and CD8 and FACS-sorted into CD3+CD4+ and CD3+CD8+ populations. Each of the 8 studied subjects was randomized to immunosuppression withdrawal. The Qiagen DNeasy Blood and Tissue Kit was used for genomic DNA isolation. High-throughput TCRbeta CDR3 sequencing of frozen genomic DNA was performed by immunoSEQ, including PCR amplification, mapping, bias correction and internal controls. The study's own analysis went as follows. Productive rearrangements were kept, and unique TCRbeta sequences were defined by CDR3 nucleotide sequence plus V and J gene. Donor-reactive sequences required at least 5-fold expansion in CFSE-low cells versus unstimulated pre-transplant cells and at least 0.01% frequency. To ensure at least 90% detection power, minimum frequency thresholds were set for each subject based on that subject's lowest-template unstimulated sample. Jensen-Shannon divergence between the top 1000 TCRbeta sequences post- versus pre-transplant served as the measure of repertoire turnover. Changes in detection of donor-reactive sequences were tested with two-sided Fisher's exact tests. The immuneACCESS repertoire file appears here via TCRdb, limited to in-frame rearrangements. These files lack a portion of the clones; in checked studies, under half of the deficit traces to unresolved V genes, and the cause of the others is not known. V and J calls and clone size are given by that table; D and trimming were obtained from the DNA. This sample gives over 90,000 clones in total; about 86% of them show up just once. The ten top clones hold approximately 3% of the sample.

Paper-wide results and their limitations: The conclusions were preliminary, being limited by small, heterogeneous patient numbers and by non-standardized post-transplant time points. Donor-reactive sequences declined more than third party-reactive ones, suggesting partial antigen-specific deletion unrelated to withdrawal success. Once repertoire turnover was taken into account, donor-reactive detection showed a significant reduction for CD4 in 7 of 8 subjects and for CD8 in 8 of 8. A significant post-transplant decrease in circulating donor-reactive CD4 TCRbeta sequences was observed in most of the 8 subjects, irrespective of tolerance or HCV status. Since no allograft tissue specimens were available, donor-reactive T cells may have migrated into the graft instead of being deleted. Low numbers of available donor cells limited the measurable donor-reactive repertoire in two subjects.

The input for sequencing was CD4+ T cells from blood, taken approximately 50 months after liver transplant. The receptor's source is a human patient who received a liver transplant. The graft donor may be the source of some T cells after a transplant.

The CDR3 reads as follows: CASSFLSSDEQFF. The nucleotide sequence reads as follows: TGTGCCAGCAGCTTTCTGAGTTCCGATGAGCAGTTCTTC. The rearrangement joined TRBV5-6 to TRBJ2-1; the D gene cannot be named for sure. CDR1 and CDR2, looked up from the germline V gene, are SGHDT and YYEEEE. Measured from the cysteine to the phenylalanine, the CDR3 is 13 residues long. CDR3 DNA is the only sequence kept; it has 39 bases, read in frame from the first base. Cut back by 2 bases and 8 bases, the V and J ends lie 11 bases apart.